These T cell receptor beta chains were read from a single sample in a study of CD8+ T cells in alopecia areata. The assay was immunoSEQ multiplex PCR, and TCRdb's table has in-frame clones only and misses some. The sample contains hundreds of thousands of clones, 66% of which appear only once. The specimen comprised CD4+ T cells sorted from blood, sampled at roughly week 45, from a patient treated with tofacitinib. The receptors were gathered from a human donor with alopecia areata. The CDR3 runs from the conserved cysteine through the conserved F or W. The D gene is left open where the match is weak.

v_call	d_call	j_call	cdr3_aa
TRBV5-1	NA	TRBJ2-7	CASSPFTGTFYEQYF
TRBV7-2	NA	TRBJ1-1	CASSAQGAEAFF
TRBV6-4	NA	TRBJ2-1	CASSPLSSGSGEQFF
TRBV30	NA	TRBJ2-2	CAWSAVGNGELFF
TRBV7-6	NA	TRBJ2-1	CASIKGWPDSYNEQFF
TRBV29-1	NA	TRBJ2-7	CSGSIGENYEQYF
TRBV25-1	TRBD1	TRBJ1-5	CASSPTGVRQPQHF
TRBV15	NA	TRBJ1-1	CATREGPGTREAFF
TRBV29-1	NA	TRBJ2-5	CSAGATQETQYF
TRBV7-7	NA	TRBJ2-3	CASSLPGDTQYF